This record covers a single T cell receptor beta chain. The data derive from a study of blood T cell repertoires in COVID-19. Study-level background: Sources were T cells, B-cell-depleted T cells, or PBMCs; the material itself was cDNA or gDNA.

Germline V lookup: CDR1 KGHDR, CDR2 SFDVKD. V was shortened by 6 bases and J by 2 bases, with 16 bases between the two germline ends. This CDR3 is built from 16 residues. Sequencing used immunoSEQ multiplex PCR; TCRdb keeps in-frame clones, though not all of them. The sample contains about 110,000 clones, roughly 83% of which appear only once. The sample comprised peripheral blood. This TCR came from a woman aged 55-70 years with acute or convalescent COVID-19. The chain uses TRBV24-1 and TRBJ1-5, with D tentatively TRBD1 (5 bases). CDR3 region: CATSRGRLGRNQPQHF. CDR3 nucleotides: TGTGCCACCAGTCGTGGTAGGCTGGGGCGCAATCAGCCCCAGCATTTT.